These 22 T cell receptor beta chains were sequenced from one sample in a study of CD8 T cells in ankylosing spondylitis. Via MiXCR, TCRdb re-called the 5' RACE reads, giving one row per CDR3 protein. The data hold roughly 230,000 distinct CDR3 sequences, with about 11% observed a single time. Specimen: blood, either unsorted or a sorted T cell fraction (not recorded which). These TCRs come from a male donor with ankylosing spondylitis or in good health (not recorded which).

This clonotype has a handful of counts. The rearrangement joins TRBV4-2 to TRBJ2-7; TRBD1 is a possible D gene (6 bases). The CDR3 extends over 15 amino acids. Germline V lookup: CDR1 LGHNA, CDR2 YNFKEQ. The V and J ends lost 5 bases and 5 bases respectively, with 19 bases between them. The CDR3 here is CASSSIGDKLDEQYF. In nucleotides, the CDR3 is TGTGCCAGCAGCTCCATTGGGGACAAATTGGACGAGCAGTACTTC.

This clonotype was detected ten times or more. This chain uses TRBV10-3 with TRBJ2-3, with TRBD1 matching over 8 bases. Looked up from germline, CDR1 is ENHRY and CDR2 is SYGVKD. The CDR3 spans 13 residues. Trimming cost V 3 bases and J 4 bases; bases outside gene matches: 0. The CDR3 loop is CAISDRGPDTQYF. DNA of the CDR3: TGTGCCATCAGTGACAGGGGGCCAGATACGCAGTATTTT.

The sample holds many counts of this clonotype. DNA of the CDR3: TGTGCCAGCAGCTCCGGGACAGGCAGCAATCAGCCCCAGCATTTT. Translating gives CASSSGTGSNQPQHF. The V call is TRBV5-6, the J call TRBJ1-5; 8 positions match TRBD1. From germline, CDR1 is SGHDT and CDR2 YYEEEE. The CDR3 is 15 amino acids. With V trimmed by 3 bases and J by 1 base, 3 bases remained unmatched. Together with reference TRBV5-6 and TRBJ1-5, the CDR3 gives the full variable domain: DAGVTQSPTHLIKTRGQQVTLRCSPKSGHDTVSWYQQALGQGPQFIFQYYEEEERQRGNFPDRFSGHQFPNYSSELNVNALLLGDSALYLCASSSGTGSNQPQHFGDGTRLSIL.

This clonotype was seen repeatedly, ten times or more. V gene TRBV20-1 combines with J gene TRBJ2-3, with D possibly TRBD2 on 5 matching bases. The germline CDR1 and CDR2 sequences are DFQATT and SNEGSKA (reference sequence). Trimming stripped 7 bases from V and 4 bases from J, with 24 bases between. This CDR3 is 16 amino acids long. CDR3 amino acids: CSGDREFKEVSDTQYF. The DNA for the CDR3 is TGCAGTGGGGATAGGGAGTTCAAGGAAGTTTCAGATACGCAGTATTTT.

This chain links TRBV12-3 or TRBV12-4 with TRBJ2-4, with 9 nucleotides matching TRBD1. The CDR3 contains 15 residues. V trimming: 5 bases; J trimming: 10 bases; junction bases outside the gene matches: 12. CDR3 sequence reads: CASSPSTDRGGIQYF. DNA for the CDR3: TGTGCCAGCAGTCCTTCGACGGACAGGGGAGGAATTCAGTACTTC.

Many counts were recorded for this clonotype. The chain uses TRBV12-3 or TRBV12-4 and TRBJ2-5; 9 bases align to TRBD2. The CDR3 contains 14 residues. Trimming took 2 bases from V and 5 from J; bases not matched to a gene: 3. Here the CDR3 DNA reads TGTGCCAGCAGTTTAACCAGCGGGAGGGAGACCCAGTACTTC. This translates into CASSLTSGRETQYF.

This clonotype was seen a handful of times. The rearrangement uses TRBV6-1 and TRBJ2-1; TRBD2 matches at 9 bases. Trimming cost V 5 bases and J 14 bases; bases outside gene matches: 4. Germline V lookup: CDR1 MNHNS, CDR2 SASEGT. The CDR3 length is 11 residues. Here the CDR3 DNA reads TGTGCCAGCAGTCAGCGGGGGGATGAGTTCTTC. This codes for CASSQRGDEFF.

The chain recombines TRBV25-1 with TRBJ2-7; D is perhaps TRBD2 (5 bases). This CDR3 region has 13 residues. CDR1 is MGHDK and CDR2 is SYGVNS in the germline V gene. V was pared by 1 base and J by 7 bases, with 11 bases between. The chain's CDR3 is CASSEFEGWEQYF. CDR3 DNA sequence: TGTGCCAGCAGTGAATTCGAGGGTTGGGAGCAGTACTTC.

The sample holds many counts of this clonotype. The gene calls are TRBV3-1 and TRBJ2-5; no definite D call. The germline V gene encodes CDR1 LGHDT and CDR2 YNNKEL (reference sequence). V gave up 0 bases and J gave up 3 bases, with 14 bases separating them. There are 16 residues in the CDR3. The CDR3 loop reads CASSQDSQLRKETQYF. In DNA, the CDR3 is TGTGCCAGCAGCCAAGACAGCCAACTCCGTAAAGAGACCCAGTACTTC.

This clonotype was seen ten or more times. The J gene is TRBJ1-1, the V gene TRBV20-1; D might be TRBD1 (6 bases). CDR1 and CDR2 from the germline V gene are DFQATT and SNEGSKA (reference sequence). V was shortened by 4 bases and J by 3 bases, with 18 bases between the two germline ends. The CDR3 has 15 amino acids. DNA of the CDR3: TGCAGTGCTACGTCTCAACAGGGCTTTTACACTGAAGCTTTCTTT. It specifies CSATSQQGFYTEAFF.

This clonotype was seen repeatedly, ten times or more. V and J are TRBV29-1 and TRBJ2-1; TRBD1 matches 10 bases. Germline CDR1 SQVTM, CDR2 ANQGSEA. Unmatched junction bases numbered 3, after V lost 3 bases and J lost 4 bases. CDR3 length: 14 residues. The CDR3 bases are TGCAGCGTTGAGAGGGACAGGGGATACAATGAGCAGTTCTTC. Amino acids: CSVERDRGYNEQFF.

The chain carries TRBV6-1 and TRBJ2-2; 10 bases are a match to TRBD2. Looked up from germline, CDR1 is MNHNS and CDR2 is SASEGT. V lost 7 bases, J lost 0 bases, and 8 bases stayed unmatched. The CDR3 spans 17 residues. The DNA of the CDR3 is TGTGCCAGCAACACTCTAGCGGGGGCTCCGAACACCGGGGAGCTGTTTTTT. It codes for CASNTLAGAPNTGELFF.

The gene calls are TRBV4-1 and TRBJ1-1, with D unresolved. Germline V gives CDR1 MGHRA, CDR2 YSYEKL. Trimming pared 3 bases from V and 2 bases from J, leaving 7 bases between. CDR3 length: 13 residues. The CDR3 sequence: CASSHNENTEAFF. CDR3 nucleotides: TGCGCCAGCAGCCATAATGAAAACACTGAAGCTTTCTTT.

This clonotype was recorded many times. The rearrangement links TRBV30 to TRBJ2-7; D is unclear. The V gene's germline CDR1 is GTSNPN and CDR2 SVGIG (reference sequence). Deletions cut 0 bases from V and 4 bases from J, with 7 bases between. This CDR3 region has 12 residues. As DNA, the CDR3 is TGTGCCTGGAGTGTATCGGGTTACGAGCAGTACTTC. Translation gives CAWSVSGYEQYF.

In this sample, this clonotype turned up many times. This CDR3 reads CASREGSTDTQYF. The CDR3 nucleotides read TGCGCCAGCAGGGAGGGAAGCACAGATACGCAGTATTTT. The chain employs TRBV4-1 and TRBJ2-3; TRBD2 might be the D (6 bases). CDR1 MGHRA and CDR2 YSYEKL come from the germline V gene. V was trimmed by 6 bases and J by 0 bases, leaving 7 bases between them. This CDR3 region has 13 residues.

Ten or more counts support this clonotype. V is TRBV7-2 and J is TRBJ1-2; 7 bases line up with TRBD1. Germline trimming cut 5 bases from V and 5 bases from J; bases unmatched to any gene: 8. CDR1 and CDR2 from the germline V gene are SGHTA and FQGNSA. The CDR3 loop spans 14 amino acids. The CDR3 sequence: CASSSVSGGYGYTF. CDR3 sequence (DNA): TGTGCCAGCAGCAGCGTATCAGGGGGATATGGCTACACCTTC.

This clonotype has a count of ten or more. V usage is TRBV12-3 or TRBV12-4 and J usage is TRBJ2-7; perhaps TRBD1 as D (6 bases). This CDR3 comprises 14 residues. V was pared by 4 bases and J by 2 bases, with 12 bases between. Here the CDR3 reads CASSYTGLTYEQYF. The CDR3 bases are TGTGCCAGCAGTTATACAGGGTTAACCTACGAGCAGTACTTC.

This clonotype was recorded at least ten times. The chain uses TRBV30 and TRBJ1-3, with D unresolved. This CDR3 has 14 residues. The germline V gene has CDR1 GTSNPN and CDR2 SVGIG (reference sequence). The V and J ends lost 0 bases and 8 bases respectively, with 14 bases between them. The CDR3 DNA is TGTGCCTGGAGTGTACTCCTCTGGAGGGACACCATATATTTT. This encodes CAWSVLLWRDTIYF. Looking up the rest from reference TRBV30 and TRBJ1-3 gives the full variable domain: SQTIHQWPATLVQPVGSPLSLECTVEGTSNPNLYWYRQAAGRGLQLLFYSVGIGQISSEVPQNLSASRPQDRQFILSSKKLLLSDSGFYLCAWSVLLWRDTIYFGEGSWLTVV.

This clonotype was recorded at least ten times. The chain is built from TRBV29-1 and TRBJ2-3, with TRBD2 identical over 12 bases. Germline CDR1 and CDR2: SQVTM and ANQGSEA. The J segment lost 2 bases and the V segment lost 6 bases, leaving 6 bases of the junction unmatched. The CDR3 totals 15 residues. For the CDR3, the DNA is TGCAGCGTCTCCGGACTAGCGGGGATCACAGATACGCAGTATTTT. It specifies CSVSGLAGITDTQYF.

This clonotype has ten or more counts. This rearrangement joins TRBV20-1 to TRBJ1-5, with TRBD1 matching 10 bases. CDR3 size: 15 residues. The germline gives CDR1 DFQATT, CDR2 SNEGSKA (reference sequence). With V trimmed by 4 bases and J by 2 bases, 5 bases remained unmatched. The CDR3 spells CSAKTGTGGNQPQHF. The CDR3 nucleotides read TGCAGTGCTAAAACCGGGACAGGGGGCAATCAGCCCCAGCATTTT.

This clonotype was detected ten times or more. V usage is TRBV9 and J usage is TRBJ2-1; no reliable D call. The CDR3 is made up of 12 amino acids. Germline CDR1 reads SGDLS; CDR2 reads YYNGEE. V lost 0 bases to trimming and J lost 8 bases, with 6 bases between them. The chain's CDR3 is CASSVVGDEQFF. The CDR3 DNA reads as TGTGCCAGCAGCGTAGTTGGGGATGAGCAGTTCTTC.

With respect to this clonotype: This may come from a read error, since a much larger clone is one base off. The chain employs TRBV25-1 and TRBJ2-2; no definite D call. Looked up from germline, CDR1 is MGHDK and CDR2 is SYGVNS. The CDR3 is 11 residues long. DNA for the CDR3: TGTACCACCCGACTTAGCGGGGAGCTGTTTTTT. This sequence encodes CTTRLSGELFF.